This T cell receptor beta chain emerged from a study of blood T cell repertoires in COVID-19 (dated by TCRdb to the early 2020s). In the study overall: Samples covering the acute and convalescent phases of COVID-19 were provided by collaborators in the United States, Italy and Spain. The prospective study material was composed of cDNA or gDNA derived from T cells, B-cell-depleted T cells, or PBMCs. The dataset comprised deeply sampled blood TCRbeta repertoires from subjects exposed to, actively infected with, or recovered from COVID-19. A freely available public database, intended as a resource for researchers studying the immune response to SARS-CoV-2, is where the repertoires were released. The samples were drawn from the first 160 participants of the ongoing ImmuneRACE study and from 1,254 subjects provided by 6 global collaborators. A de-identified subject ID, COVID-19 status, age in years and sex were almost always included in the sample metadata. HLA class I and class II types, where available, came from metadata supplied by the sample provider rather than from assay-based typing. Summary of the overall study and its limitations: The amount of clinical and demographic metadata varied by source and participant and was provided uncurated.

The immunoSEQ Assay, a bias-controlled multiplex PCR, was used to amplify TCRbeta CDR3 regions from genomic DNA. Regarding the original processing steps: The number of nucleated cells in each sample was estimated from the amplification of reference gene primers within the assay. To quantify the absolute abundance of each unique TCRbeta CDR3 rearrangement, sequence reads were collapsed and filtered. For each sample, productive Simpson clonality was calculated as the square root of Simpson's diversity index over productive rearrangements. Sourced from immuneACCESS, this table was stored by TCRdb with only in-frame sequences that have V and J called. A share of the clones is absent; for the studies checked, an unresolved V gene accounts for under half, and the remainder has no known explanation. Clonal size and the V and J genes are those of that table, whereas D and trimming came from the DNA. Recorded for this sample are some 100,000 clones; 60% to 85% of them occurred a single time. The ten largest account for almost 4.5% of the sample.

In regard to this clone: Its antigen target is currently unknown. No base quality information exists; no much larger clone differs at one position.

The collaborating institutions used their own protocols to collect whole blood in K2EDTA tubes. For TCRbeta analysis, collaborator samples were shipped as frozen whole blood, as isolated PBMCs, or as DNA extracted from either sample type. V is pruned by 3 bases and J by 6 bases, leaving 12 bases of the junction without a gene match. Including the terminal cysteine and phenylalanine, the CDR3 comprises 17 residues. Only CDR3 DNA is held: 51 bases, read in frame from base 1. According to the germline V gene, CDR1 reads SGHTA and CDR2 reads FQGTGA. Sequencing used peripheral blood. The sequence came from a human donor in a cohort sampled during active or convalescent COVID-19. The chain is made from TRBV7-3 and TRBJ2-2; 8 bases in the middle match TRBD2. The CDR3 reads as follows: CASSFGLGAGASGELFF. The DNA sequence is as follows: TGTGCCAGCAGCTTTGGGCTCGGAGCGGGGGCCTCCGGGGAGCTGTTTTTT.